Sequencing of this TCR beta chain was carried out in a study of OX40 agonist ivuxolimab in advanced cancers. Study-wide background: The mean age was roughly 60 years, ranging from 23 to 79, with around four fifths of participants male. Overall study results and limits: Part of the nonresponder group also had normalized T-cell clonal expansion that was low. In the expanded peripheral T cells, antigen specificity was never determined.

As for this clone: No antigen is known for it.

Repertoires were generated with immunoSEQ multiplex PCR, while TCRdb's copy carries only in-frame clones and drops some. The table includes 72,000 or so clones, 87% detected once. Per germline, CDR1 MNHEY and CDR2 SVGAGI. The CDR3 is 13 amino acids. Trimming took 5 bases from V and 5 from J, leaving 13 bases between them. The V call is TRBV6-5, the J call TRBJ2-7; D perhaps matches TRBD2 (7 bases). The source is an adult with an advanced solid tumor such as melanoma, head and neck, liver or kidney cancer. This specimen was CD4+ or CD8+ T cells sorted from blood, taken in a trial of the OX40 agonist ivuxolimab. This chain's CDR3 is CASSPGGRNEQYF. For the CDR3, the DNA is TGTGCCAGCAGTCCCGGGGGGCGAAACGAGCAGTACTTC.